The sequence of this T cell receptor beta chain was determined in a study of control samples from healthy donors and cancer patients. Profiling relied on immunoSEQ multiplex PCR, and the TCRdb table lists in-frame clones only, not all of them. The data hold about 140,000 clones, with roughly 90% observed a single time. CDR3 length equals 16 residues. Deletions cut 1 base from V and 3 bases from J, with 16 bases between. From germline, CDR1 is WNHNN and CDR2 SYGVQD (reference sequence). This TCR was recovered from a man younger than 40 in good health. Sequenced sample: blood. The chain uses TRBV10-1 and TRBJ2-7; D unresolved. In nucleotides, the CDR3 is TGCGCCAGCAGTGAGTTATGGTCTTTTCGACGCTACGAGCAGTACTTC. It specifies CASSELWSFRRYEQYF.